These T cell receptor beta chains were read from a single sample in a study of cytomegalovirus exposure and HLA in healthy donors. The data were produced by immunoSEQ multiplex PCR, yet TCRdb's version contains in-frame clones alone and is incomplete. The sample consists of some 110,000 clones, around 75% of them appearing once. The sample comprised PBMCs. The source is a woman in her twenties or thirties in good health and CMV-seronegative. Each CDR3 is given with its conserved first and last residue. Fields, in order: clone size, V gene, D gene, J gene, CDR3 protein, CDR3 DNA. A D gene is named only where the DNA matches it firmly. Clone size, where shown, is once, few, many, or a class for clones that have expanded.

NA,TRBV6-5,NA,TRBJ2-7,CASSPSPDSLYEQYF,TGTGCCAGCAGTCCCTCCCCCGACAGCCTCTACGAGCAGTACTTC
NA,TRBV12-5,TRBD1,TRBJ1-1,CASGRGTGQGTEAFF,TGTGCTAGTGGTCGAGGGACAGGACAGGGGACTGAAGCTTTCTTT
NA,TRBV30,TRBD1,TRBJ1-3,CAWQGAGNTIYF,TGTGCCTGGCAGGGGGCTGGAAACACCATATATTTT
NA,TRBV30,TRBD1,TRBJ1-5,CAWSEGQGWQPQHF,TGTGCCTGGAGTGAGGGACAGGGGTGGCAGCCCCAGCATTTT
NA,TRBV5-6,NA,TRBJ2-7,CASSFPREGIYEQYF,TGTGCCAGCAGCTTCCCCAGGGAAGGGATCTACGAGCAGTACTTC
NA,TRBV6-1,TRBD2,TRBJ2-7,CASSRTSGLNYEQYF,TGTGCCAGCAGTCGGACTAGCGGATTGAACTACGAGCAGTACTTC
once,TRBV5-6,NA,TRBJ1-6,CASSARGLNSPLHF,TGTGCCAGCAGCGCCAGGGGCCTTAATTCACCCCTCCACTTT
few,TRBV25-1,NA,TRBJ2-5,CASSGPIPGLIQETQYF,TGTGCCAGCAGTGGCCCTATCCCCGGACTGATCCAAGAGACCCAGTACTTC
NA,TRBV18,TRBD1,TRBJ2-5,CASSLGQQETQYF,TGTGCCAGCTCCCTGGGACAGCAAGAGACCCAGTACTTC
NA,TRBV30,NA,TRBJ1-1,CAWSVPGGFSDDTEAFF,TGTGCCTGGAGTGTACCGGGGGGCTTTTCAGACGACACTGAAGCTTTCTTT
NA,TRBV30,NA,TRBJ1-3,CAWSVINTIYF,TGTGCCTGGAGTGTCATCAACACCATATATTTT
NA,TRBV5-1,TRBD1,TRBJ1-2,CASSRTGDGYTF,TGCGCCAGCTCCCGGACAGGGGATGGCTACACCTTC
NA,TRBV29-1,NA,TRBJ2-7,CSVEGTPSEQYF,TGCAGCGTTGAGGGCACGCCGAGCGAGCAGTACTTC
NA,TRBV6-1,TRBD2,TRBJ2-7,CASRFSGRPYEQYF,TGTGCCAGCAGATTTAGCGGGAGACCCTACGAGCAGTACTTC
NA,TRBV7-9,TRBD1,TRBJ2-7,CASSLGGTGAWVQYF,TGTGCCAGCAGCTTAGGAGGGACAGGTGCTTGGGTGCAGTACTTC
NA,TRBV29-1,TRBD1,TRBJ1-4,CSVRLQGNEKLFF,TGCAGCGTTCGGTTACAGGGGAATGAAAAACTGTTTTTT
NA,TRBV4-1,NA,TRBJ2-4,CASSQGVGEAKNIQYF,TGCGCCAGCAGCCAAGGGGTGGGAGAAGCCAAAAACATTCAGTACTTC
once,TRBV6-6,TRBD1,TRBJ1-2,CASSYSLDRQGGGYTF,TGTGCCAGCAGTTACTCCCTCGACCGACAGGGAGGTGGCTACACCTTC
few,TRBV19,TRBD1,TRBJ1-1,CASSQQGLGTEAFF,TGTGCCAGTAGCCAACAGGGGCTCGGCACTGAAGCTTTCTTT
NA,TRBV2,NA,TRBJ1-5,CASSGRDNLSNQPQHF,TGTGCCAGCAGTGGCCGGGACAACCTTTCCAATCAGCCCCAGCATTTT
few,TRBV13,TRBD2,TRBJ2-3,CASSLLAGGPTQYF,TGTGCCAGCAGCTTACTAGCGGGGGGGCCCACGCAGTATTTT
NA,TRBV29-1,NA,TRBJ1-2,CSVVLGAPLYGYTF,TGCAGCGTTGTTCTGGGGGCTCCTCTCTATGGCTACACCTTC
once,TRBV19,TRBD2,TRBJ2-1,CASSIDAPTSGGRNEQFF,TGTGCCAGTAGTATAGATGCCCCCACTAGCGGGGGACGGAATGAGCAGTTCTTC
NA,TRBV30,NA,TRBJ2-2,CAWSANGRNTGELFF,TGTGCCTGGAGTGCTAACGGGAGGAACACCGGGGAGCTGTTTTTT
NA,TRBV5-1,NA,TRBJ1-1,CASSYSGYMNTEAFF,TGCGCCAGCAGCTACTCAGGGTACATGAACACTGAAGCTTTCTTT
NA,TRBV9,NA,TRBJ1-5,CASSVGPQGNQPQHF,TGTGCCAGCAGCGTAGGGCCCCAGGGCAATCAGCCCCAGCATTTT
NA,TRBV6-5,TRBD2,TRBJ2-3,CASSYSSGTDTQYF,TGTGCCAGCAGTTACTCTAGCGGGACAGATACGCAGTATTTT
NA,TRBV5-1,NA,TRBJ1-2,CASSFEDNYGYTF,TGCGCCAGCAGCTTCGAGGATAACTATGGCTACACCTTC
NA,TRBV2,NA,TRBJ2-1,CASGRGGGNEQFF,TGTGCCAGCGGGAGAGGGGGTGGCAATGAGCAGTTCTTC
NA,TRBV5-6,TRBD1,TRBJ1-1,CASSYNRGPVGTEAFF,TGTGCCAGCAGTTATAACAGGGGGCCTGTGGGCACTGAAGCTTTCTTT
few,TRBV25-1,NA,TRBJ1-2,CASSEKGGYTF,TGTGCCAGCAGTGAAAAGGGGGGCTACACCTTC
NA,TRBV6-6,NA,TRBJ1-1,CASPGGLNTEAFF,TGTGCCAGCCCGGGGGGACTGAACACTGAAGCTTTCTTT
few,TRBV27,NA,TRBJ1-1,CASSRQGRGNTEAFF,TGTGCCAGCAGTCGCCAGGGGCGCGGTAACACTGAAGCTTTCTTT
NA,TRBV7-3,TRBD2,TRBJ2-1,CASSLGLTGGPLGSYNEQFF,TGTGCCAGCAGCTTAGGGCTAACGGGGGGGCCTTTAGGATCCTACAATGAGCAGTTCTTC
NA,TRBV7-2,TRBD1,TRBJ1-1,CASSMGQGRAEAFF,TGTGCCAGCAGCATGGGACAGGGGCGGGCTGAAGCTTTCTTT